This T cell receptor beta chain was sequenced in a study of T cells in Graves' hyperthyroidism and ophthalmopathy. Study observations and caveats: Among clonotypes expanded in thyroid above 0.001, most were also found in blood.

Fresh peripheral blood, 9.5 to 10 ml of it, supplied the PBMCs. What was amplified from RNA transcripts were TCR beta CDR3 regions. An initial round of RT-PCR targeting the TCR CDR3 relied on the HTBI primer set. TCRdb called the multiplex PCR reads again in MiXCR, with one record for every CDR3 protein. The table shows a few hundred thousand distinct CDR3 sequences, with approximately 14% occurring only once. As to this clonotype: The antigen remains unidentified. One end of the junction is discordant with germline, which a read error may explain.

In germline, CDR1 is MNHEY, CDR2 SMNVEV (reference sequence). The CDR3 is 14 residues long. The sample taken for sequencing was blood. The chain employs TRBV27 and TRBJ2-7; D ambiguous. The clonotype comes from a woman in her twenties or thirties with Graves' hyperthyroidism. The CDR3 reads CASKPVPGSSEQYF. CDR3 bases: TGTGCCAGCAAACCGGTCCCCGGTTCCTCCGAGCAGTACTTC.